Listed below are T cell receptor beta chains from one sample, sequenced in a study of OX40 agonist ivuxolimab in advanced cancers. Assay: immunoSEQ multiplex PCR; the TCRdb copy retains only in-frame clones and omits some. The table lists approximately 70,000 clones, 88% of them singletons. The material sequenced was CD4+ or CD8+ T cells sorted from blood, taken in a trial of the OX40 agonist ivuxolimab. All receptors derive from an adult with an advanced solid tumor such as melanoma, head and neck, liver or kidney cancer. Each CDR3 is given with its conserved first and last residue.

>TRBV19|TRBJ1-2
CASSIRDRDHYTF
>TRBV7-2|TRBJ1-4
CASSLGAGEKLFF
>TRBV10-3|TRBJ2-3
CAIGLERLAYGADTQYF
>TRBV7-8|TRBJ1-2
CASSSQGVTYGYTF
>TRBV2|TRBJ2-3
CASSALSPDTQYF
>TRBV5-6|TRBJ1-2
CASISGQRMYGYTF
>TRBV7-8|TRBJ1-5
CASSLGGSGQPQHF
>TRBV5-6|TRBJ2-5
CASSLPVQETQYF
>TRBV6-1|TRBJ2-1
CASGEGPSLNEQFF
>TRBV5-1|TRBJ2-2
CASSDNGGNTGELFF
>TRBV11-2|TRBJ2-5
CASAGDPYQETQYF
>TRBV6-5|TRBJ2-5
CASSLGPPTQETQYF
>TRBV5-6|TRBJ2-1
CASSNSVTGYNEQFF
>TRBV29-1|TRBJ2-3
CSVLLGRERQNTDTQYF
>TRBV6-6|TRBJ2-7
CASRKSTTYEQYF
>TRBV6-1|TRBJ1-2
CASSLNYGYTF
>TRBV11-2|TRBJ2-3
CASSLGGGPDTQYF
>TRBV18|TRBJ1-4
CASSPSGWGEKLFF
>TRBV19|TRBJ2-1
CASTLDGSSYNEQFF
>TRBV28|TRBJ1-1
CASNSPLGVGAFF
>TRBV10-3|TRBJ2-3
CAIRYSQVRDTQYF
>TRBV10-3|TRBJ1-1
CAISESPGVTEAFF
>TRBV6-4|TRBJ1-5
CASSDGLFVGPQHF
>TRBV11-3|TRBJ2-5
CASSRLIREETQYF
>TRBV10-3|TRBJ2-7
CAISVRGWEQYF
>TRBV5-1|TRBJ1-2
CASSFDRVTGYTF
>TRBV9|TRBJ2-5
CASSGTSGRWGETQYF
>TRBV5-1|TRBJ2-7
CASSSQRGNYEQYF
>TRBV5-6|TRBJ2-2
CASSLFTVNTGELFF
>TRBV18|TRBJ2-5
CASSPASGGEETQYF
>TRBV19|TRBJ1-2
CASTLDRGLDGYTF
>TRBV11-2|TRBJ2-3
CASSRLGGATDTQYF
>TRBV30|TRBJ1-2
CAWSVQGAQNYGYTF
>TRBV19|TRBJ1-1
CASSRVTGPENTEAFF
>TRBV11-2|TRBJ1-1
CASSLDLPTEAFF
>TRBV28|TRBJ1-2
CASDTTGGHYGYTF
>TRBV5-1|TRBJ2-6
CASSLFGTEGANVLTF
>TRBV7-7|TRBJ2-5
CASSSGAGRRETQYF
>TRBV6-6|TRBJ2-1
CASRRTTYNEQFF
>TRBV5-8|TRBJ2-5
CASRERGQQETQYF
>TRBV5-1|TRBJ2-5
CASRKVAGGVQETQYF
>TRBV11-1|TRBJ2-3
CASSPGLGEGTDTQYF
>TRBV18|-
CASSPAGDVEQYF
>TRBV4-2|TRBJ2-7
CASSQDATYEQYF
>TRBV7-8|TRBJ1-1
CASSPRQGSEAFF